Listed below are T cell receptor beta chains from one sample, sequenced in a study of blood T cells in healthy people across ages. One entry per CDR3 protein, called by TCRdb with MiXCR from the 5' RACE reads. Of around 940,000 distinct CDR3 sequences in the sample, about 53% were seen once. The sequencing input was blood. These TCRs come from an older woman in good health. The CDR3 runs from the conserved cysteine through the conserved F or W. The D gene is left open where the match is weak. Expanded clones are given a class, and other clones once, few, many or no size at all.

>.|TRBJ2-3|TRBV2|.
CASSGFYTDTQYF
TGTGCCAGCAGTGGATTCTACACAGATACGCAGTATTTT
>.|TRBJ2-3|TRBV29-1|.
CSVEDPGMELTDTQYF
TGCAGCGTTGAAGACCCTGGCATGGAGCTCACAGATACGCAGTATTTT
>.|TRBJ2-7|TRBV21-1|.
CASSKEARKGFYEQYF
TGTGCCAGCAGCAAAGAGGCGAGGAAGGGCTTCTACGAGCAGTACTTC
>.|TRBJ2-2|TRBV11-1|few
CASSLNRATGELFF
TGTGCCAGCAGCTTGAACAGGGCGACCGGGGAGCTGTTTTTT
>TRBD2|TRBJ2-1|TRBV24-1|.
CATSAPGRHYNEQFF
TGTGCCACCAGCGCGCCCGGGAGGCACTACAATGAGCAGTTCTTC
>.|TRBJ1-2|TRBV2|.
CASSESPGMYGYTF
TGTGCCAGCAGTGAATCCCCCGGGATGTATGGCTACACCTTC
>.|TRBJ2-1|TRBV29-1|.
CSTPRHSYNEQFF
TGCAGCACCCCTCGGCACTCCTACAATGAGCAGTTCTTC
>.|TRBJ2-5|TRBV5-1|many
CASSLGVETQYF
TGCGCCAGCAGCTTGGGGGTTGAGACCCAGTACTTC
>.|TRBJ2-7|TRBV6-2/TRBV6-3|.
CASSYSNHEQYF
TGTGCCAGCAGTTACTCGAACCACGAGCAGTACTTC
>.|TRBJ2-7|TRBV11-2|few
CASSSLTGNYEQYF
TGTGCCAGCAGCTCTCTAACAGGGAACTACGAGCAGTACTTC
>.|TRBJ2-7|TRBV28|.
CASSEVEQYF
TGTGCCAGCAGTGAGGTCGAGCAGTACTTC
>.|TRBJ2-7|TRBV9|.
CASSAQPGRGREQYF
TGTGCCAGCAGCGCACAGCCGGGACGGGGCCGCGAGCAGTACTTC
>.|TRBJ2-7|TRBV6-5|.
CASSDGARGGEQYF
TGTGCCAGCAGTGACGGGGCTAGGGGTGGAGAGCAGTACTTC
>.|TRBJ2-3|TRBV20-1|.
CSATQRTIFSDTQYF
TGCAGTGCTACCCAGCGCACTATATTCTCAGATACGCAGTATTTT
>.|TRBJ2-1|TRBV4-3|.
CASSRSFGGSFEQFF
TGCGCCAGCAGCCGAAGCTTCGGGGGATCCTTTGAGCAGTTCTTC
>.|TRBJ2-3|TRBV7-2|.
CASSLLGHSTDTQYF
TGTGCCAGCAGCTTACTTGGACATTCCACAGATACGCAGTATTTT
>.|TRBJ2-5|TRBV7-2|.
CASSFRGPGEETQYF
TGTGCCAGCAGCTTCCGAGGGCCGGGGGAAGAGACCCAGTACTTC
>.|TRBJ1-2|TRBV3-1|.
CASSQEGAIGYTF
TGTGCCAGCAGCCAAGAGGGGGCAATTGGCTACACCTTC
>TRBD1|TRBJ2-4|TRBV10-1|.
CASSDPSGTGANIQYF
TGCGCCAGCAGTGACCCATCCGGGACAGGGGCTAACATTCAGTACTTC
>TRBD2|TRBJ2-7|TRBV20-1|few
CSARNRLAGTYEQYF
TGCAGTGCTAGAAATAGACTAGCGGGCACCTACGAGCAGTACTTC
>.|TRBJ2-1|TRBV11-3|.
CASSLVAEDNEQFF
TGTGCCAGCAGCTTAGTGGCAGAAGACAATGAGCAGTTCTTC
>.|TRBJ2-1|TRBV20-1|many
CSAQPPIRARAYNEQFF
TGCAGTGCTCAACCCCCCATACGCGCGAGGGCCTACAATGAGCAGTTCTTC
>.|TRBJ2-2|TRBV7-3|.
CASSLNSGELFF
TGTGCCAGCAGCTTAAATTCCGGGGAGCTGTTTTTT
>.|TRBJ2-5|TRBV7-9|.
CASSPSEKNQETQYF
TGTGCCAGCAGCCCCTCGGAGAAAAACCAAGAGACCCAGTACTTC
>TRBD1|TRBJ2-2|TRBV3-1|.
CASSQGVQGTGELFF
TGTGCCAGCAGCCAAGGCGTACAGGGGACCGGGGAGCTGTTTTTT
>.|TRBJ2-5|TRBV20-1|.
CSAMGLGGETQYF
TGCAGTGCTATGGGACTCGGTGGGGAGACCCAGTACTTC
>.|TRBJ2-1|TRBV7-9|.
CASTKGVEIASYNEQFF
TGTGCCAGCACCAAGGGGGTCGAGATCGCCTCCTACAATGAGCAGTTCTTC
>.|TRBJ2-5|TRBV7-9|few
CASSGPFQETQYF
TGTGCCAGCAGCGGGCCGTTCCAAGAGACCCAGTACTTC
>TRBD2|TRBJ2-3|TRBV7-6|.
CASSHGLAGSDTQYF
TGTGCCAGCAGCCACGGACTAGCGGGATCAGATACGCAGTATTTT
>.|TRBJ1-4|TRBV19|few
CASRRGEKLFF
TGTGCCAGCCGAAGGGGGGAAAAACTGTTTTTT
>TRBD2|TRBJ2-3|TRBV28|.
CASTSAPGGPGDTQYF
TGTGCCAGCACCTCCGCCCCGGGAGGCCCCGGAGATACGCAGTATTTT
>TRBD1|TRBJ2-7|TRBV12-3/TRBV12-4|.
CASSLAGTGDGYEQYF
TGTGCCAGCAGTTTAGCGGGGACAGGGGATGGCTATGAGCAGTACTTC
>.|TRBJ2-7|TRBV6-2/TRBV6-3|few
CASNYMGASYEQYF
TGTGCCAGCAATTACATGGGAGCGTCCTACGAGCAGTACTTC
>.|TRBJ2-2|TRBV9|.
CASSLDSRSATRELFF
TGTGCCAGCAGCCTGGACAGCCGGTCCGCCACCAGGGAGCTGTTTTTT
>.|TRBJ2-7|TRBV9|.
CASSVEAYGVGYEQYF
TGTGCCAGCAGCGTAGAAGCCTATGGGGTGGGCTACGAGCAGTACTTC
>TRBD1|TRBJ1-6|TRBV12-3/TRBV12-4|.
CASTRQGLNSPLHF
TGTGCCAGCACCCGACAGGGTCTCAATTCACCCCTCCATTTT
>TRBD1|TRBJ2-1|TRBV20-1|.
CSARDWGQGGYNEQFF
TGCAGTGCTAGAGACTGGGGACAGGGGGGATACAATGAGCAGTTCTTC
>.|TRBJ2-2|TRBV20-1|.
CSAFRGMANTGELFF
TGCAGTGCTTTCAGGGGAATGGCGAACACCGGGGAGCTGTTTTTT
>TRBD2|TRBJ2-3|TRBV25-1|.
CASSRASGGTDTQYF
TGTGCCAGCAGCCGTGCTAGCGGGGGCACAGATACGCAGTATTTT
>.|TRBJ2-3|TRBV3-1|.
CASSQEYSLADTQYF
TGTGCCAGCAGCCAAGAGTACTCCCTTGCAGATACGCAGTATTTT
>.|TRBJ2-3|TRBV20-1|.
CSANSRDAADTQYF
TGCAGTGCTAATAGTCGGGACGCCGCAGATACGCAGTATTTT
>.|TRBJ1-1|TRBV20-1|.
CSARDWQVERGAFF
TGCAGTGCTAGAGATTGGCAGGTGGAACGAGGGGCTTTCTTT
>.|TRBJ2-7|TRBV7-9|.
CASSPKGPNEQYF
TGTGCCAGCAGCCCCAAGGGACCCAATGAGCAGTACTTC
>TRBD2|TRBJ2-5|TRBV7-3|.
CASSHGRAGVETQYF
TGTGCCAGCAGCCATGGGAGAGCGGGAGTGGAGACCCAGTACTTC
>TRBD1|TRBJ2-7|TRBV3-1|.
CASSQNRGSYEQYF
TGTGCCAGCAGCCAGAACAGGGGTTCCTACGAGCAGTACTTC
>TRBD2|TRBJ2-7|TRBV18|.
CASSGGLAGEEQYF
TGTGCCAGCTCTGGGGGACTAGCGGGAGAAGAGCAGTACTTC
>.|TRBJ2-7|TRBV10-3|.
CAISEARGFSYEQYF
TGTGCCATCAGTGAGGCCCGAGGGTTCTCCTACGAGCAGTACTTC
>.|TRBJ1-1|TRBV5-1|.
CASSLDRPAEAFF
TGCGCCAGCAGCTTGGACAGGCCCGCGGAAGCTTTCTTT
>.|TRBJ2-1|TRBV20-1|once
CSARASLNEQFF
TGCAGTGCTAGGGCTAGCCTGAATGAGCAGTTCTTC
>.|TRBJ2-1|TRBV6-2/TRBV6-3|.
CAGGQFNEQFF
TGTGCCGGCGGACAGTTTAATGAGCAGTTCTTC
>.|TRBJ1-2|TRBV6-1|.
CASSLTVFGQSANYGYTF
TGTGCCAGCAGTCTCACTGTGTTCGGACAGAGTGCTAACTATGGCTACACCTTC
>TRBD2|TRBJ2-1|TRBV7-3|once
CASSLSGRVHNEQFF
TGTGCCAGCAGCTTAAGTGGGAGGGTCCACAATGAGCAGTTCTTC